A single sample is the source of the 8 T cell receptor beta chains below, sequenced in a study of T cell changes during pregnancy in multiple sclerosis. Libraries were prepared by immunoSEQ multiplex PCR; TCRdb keeps only in-frame clonotypes and omits some of them. The sample carries over 80,000 clones, 85% to 95% recorded once. Sequences were derived from peripheral blood, sampled in the third trimester of pregnancy. The receptors were sampled from a female donor in good health, enrolled as a control in a pregnancy study.

J is TRBJ1-5 and V is TRBV18; TRBD1 might be the D (6 bases). The CDR3 covers 15 residues. Germline V gene sequence: CDR1 KGHSH, CDR2 LQKENI. Trimming took 6 bases from V and 3 from J, leaving 15 bases between them. The CDR3 reads CASSIGTKNNQPQHF. For the CDR3, the DNA is TGTGCCAGCTCGATCGGGACAAAGAACAATCAGCCCCAGCATTTT.

CDR3 residues: CAGATGKAQYF. The CDR3 region has the DNA TGTGCCGGGGCTACCGGAAAGGCCCAGTACTTC. The genes are TRBV2 and TRBJ2-5, with D possibly being TRBD1 (5 bases). The CDR3 is made up of 11 amino acids. Looked up from germline, CDR1 is SNHLY and CDR2 is FYNNEI. V shed 11 bases and J shed 9 bases, with 16 bases lying between them.

J is TRBJ2-1 and V is TRBV10-3, with 10 positions matching TRBD1. CDR3 length: 15 amino acids. V dropped 5 bases and J dropped 8; count of bases not matched to a gene: 9. The germline CDR1 and CDR2 sequences are ENHRY and SYGVKD. This CDR3 reads CAISPGTGEFDEQFF. CDR3 DNA: TGTGCCATCAGTCCGGGGACAGGGGAGTTTGATGAGCAGTTCTTC.

The J gene is TRBJ1-3, the V gene TRBV5-1; D is perhaps TRBD1 (5 bases). The V gene lost 2 bases and the J gene lost 0 bases, with 9 bases spanning the gap. Germline V lookup: CDR1 SGHRS, CDR2 YFSETQ. CDR3 length: 15 amino acids. The DNA for the CDR3 is TGCGCCAGCAGCTTTGACAGCATCTCTGGAAACACCATATATTTT. This gives the protein CASSFDSISGNTIYF. Combining the CDR3 with reference TRBV5-1 and TRBJ1-3 gives the whole variable domain KAGVTQTPRYLIKTRGQQVTLSCSPISGHRSVSWYQQTPGQGLQFLFEYFSETQRNKGNFPGRFSGRQFSNSRSEMNVSTLELGDSALYLCASSFDSISGNTIYFGEGSWLTVV.

This chain links TRBV30 with TRBJ2-1; 9 nucleotides match TRBD1. The V and J ends lost 3 bases and 9 bases, in that order; junction bases with no gene match: 12. Germline CDR1 and CDR2: GTSNPN and SVGIG (reference sequence). The CDR3 sequence is 15 residues long. In DNA form, the CDR3 reads TGTGCCTGGAGCGACACTCCCGGGACAGGGACTGAGCAGTTCTTC. Its translation is CAWSDTPGTGTEQFF.

The chain has TRBV18 and TRBJ1-2; D call uncertain. The ends were cut back, 3 bases at V and 4 bases at J, with 6 bases in the middle. Germline V lookup: CDR1 KGHSH, CDR2 LQKENI. The CDR3 loop spans 12 amino acids. CDR3 in amino acids: CASSPSSYGYTF. Here the CDR3 DNA reads TGTGCCAGCTCACCGTCTAGCTATGGCTACACCTTC.

The chain recombines TRBV27 with TRBJ2-6; 7 nucleotides align to TRBD1. CDR1 is MNHEY, CDR2 SMNVEV, per germline (reference sequence). The CDR3 is made up of 17 amino acids. The J segment lost 2 bases and the V segment lost 5 bases, leaving 9 bases of the junction unmatched. The CDR3 DNA reads as TGTGCCAGCAGTGAAGGGGGCGCCGGTCCTGGGGCCAACGTCCTGACTTTC. It translates to CASSEGGAGPGANVLTF.

This rearrangement joins TRBV19 to TRBJ1-1; D is ambiguous. This CDR3 has 14 amino acids. Germline CDR1 LNHDA, CDR2 SQIVND (reference sequence). Trimming cost V 3 bases and J 4 bases, with 12 bases left between them. The CDR3 DNA is TGTGCCAGTAGTATTCGACCGAGGAGCACTGAAGCTTTCTTT. This gives the protein CASSIRPRSTEAFF.